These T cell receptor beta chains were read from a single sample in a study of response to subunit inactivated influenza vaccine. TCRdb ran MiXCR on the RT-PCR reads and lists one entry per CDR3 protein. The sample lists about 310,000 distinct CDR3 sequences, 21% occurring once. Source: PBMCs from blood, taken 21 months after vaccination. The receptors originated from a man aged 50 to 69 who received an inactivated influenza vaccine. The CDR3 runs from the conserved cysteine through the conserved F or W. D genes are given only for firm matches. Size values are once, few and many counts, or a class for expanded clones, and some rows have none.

CDR3 protein: CASSPRQGGIQPQHF
CDR3 DNA: TGTGCCAGCAGTCCTCGACAGGGAGGAATTCAGCCCCAGCATTTT
V gene: TRBV6-5
J gene: TRBJ1-5
D gene: TRBD1
clone size: -

CDR3 protein: CASSPRGGSRAGELFF
CDR3 DNA: TGTGCCAGCAGCCCACGTGGCGGGAGTCGAGCCGGGGAGCTGTTTTTT
V gene: TRBV7-2
J gene: TRBJ2-2
D gene: TRBD2
clone size: once

CDR3 protein: CASSQHGYGYTF
CDR3 DNA: TGTGCCAGCAGTCAGCACGGCTATGGCTACACCTTC
V gene: TRBV6-5
J gene: TRBJ1-2
D gene: -
clone size: few

CDR3 protein: CASSSIAGGNNEQFF
CDR3 DNA: TGTGCCAGCAGCTCCATAGCGGGAGGCAACAATGAGCAGTTCTTC
V gene: TRBV7-2
J gene: TRBJ2-1
D gene: TRBD2
clone size: -

CDR3 protein: CATGQAYEQYF
CDR3 DNA: TGTGCCACTGGACAAGCCTACGAGCAGTACTTC
V gene: TRBV2
J gene: TRBJ2-7
D gene: -
clone size: few

CDR3 protein: CASEKLLAERKEQYF
CDR3 DNA: TGCGCCAGCGAAAAGCTACTTGCGGAGCGTAAGGAGCAGTACTTC
V gene: TRBV5-1
J gene: TRBJ2-7
D gene: -
clone size: -

CDR3 protein: CASSQDWVGTSGFWAFF
CDR3 DNA: TGCGCCAGCAGCCAAGATTGGGTGGGGACTAGCGGGTTCTGGGCGTTCTTC
V gene: TRBV4-3
J gene: TRBJ2-1
D gene: TRBD2
clone size: -

CDR3 protein: CASSQERRQVQETQYF
CDR3 DNA: TGTGCCAGCAGCCAAGAACGGAGACAAGTTCAAGAGACCCAGTACTTC
V gene: TRBV14
J gene: TRBJ2-5
D gene: -
clone size: few

CDR3 protein: CASSLRPDRNTIYF
CDR3 DNA: TGTGCCAGCAGCCTCAGGCCCGACCGAAACACCATATATTTT
V gene: TRBV9
J gene: TRBJ1-3
D gene: -
clone size: few

CDR3 protein: CASSPADLNAAFF
CDR3 DNA: TGTGCCAGTAGTCCGGCGGACCTCAATGCGGCTTTCTTT
V gene: TRBV19
J gene: TRBJ1-1
D gene: -
clone size: few

CDR3 protein: CASSPIRDTQYF
CDR3 DNA: TGTGCCAGCTCACCAATCCGAGATACGCAGTATTTT
V gene: TRBV18
J gene: TRBJ2-3
D gene: -
clone size: -

CDR3 protein: CASSLGKNTGELFF
CDR3 DNA: TGTGCCAGCAGTTTAGGGAAGAACACCGGGGAGCTGTTTTTT
V gene: TRBV12-3/TRBV12-4
J gene: TRBJ2-2
D gene: -
clone size: many

CDR3 protein: CASSLAKGTEAFF
CDR3 DNA: TGTGCCAGCAGCTTGGCCAAGGGGACTGAAGCTTTCTTT
V gene: TRBV5-5
J gene: TRBJ1-1
D gene: -
clone size: few

CDR3 protein: CASNGQAYGYTF
CDR3 DNA: TGTGCCAGCAACGGACAGGCGTATGGCTACACCTTC
V gene: TRBV6-6
J gene: TRBJ1-2
D gene: TRBD1
clone size: few

CDR3 protein: CASSRSGLFPKNTEAFF
CDR3 DNA: TGTGCCAGCTCACGTTCGGGACTTTTTCCGAAGAACACTGAAGCTTTCTTT
V gene: TRBV18
J gene: TRBJ1-1
D gene: -
clone size: many